This T cell receptor beta chain was captured by sequencing in a study of blood T cells in healthy people across ages. A second PCR, run for roughly 6 to 11 cycles, used a sample-barcoded 5' primer plus a J-beta primer mix. Individual samples furnished no less than 2.5 million CDR3-containing paired-end reads apiece. TCRdb redid the calling of the 5' RACE reads with MiXCR, one entry per CDR3 protein. In the table there are 800,000 to 950,000 distinct CDR3 sequences, about 48% of which are singletons. Regarding this clonotype: Its antigen is currently unknown.

Study-wide points: Nothing was known about donor CMV status, and this possibly confounded expanded clonotype changes.

This sequence originates from a man in his thirties or forties in good health. Sequencing was done on a sample of blood.

CDR3 amino acids: CSVRGAGMNTEAFF. The DNA of the CDR3 is TGCAGCGTAAGAGGTGCGGGGATGAACACTGAAGCTTTCTTT. The V call is TRBV29-1, the J call TRBJ1-1; D remains ambiguous. This CDR3 is built from 14 residues. V lost 6 bases, J lost 0 bases, and 14 bases lay in between. Germline CDR1 SQVTM, CDR2 ANQGSEA. Combining the CDR3 with reference TRBV29-1 and TRBJ1-1 gives the whole variable domain SAVISQKPSRDICQRGTSLTIQCQVDSQVTMMFWYRQQPGQSLTLIATANQGSEATYESGFVIDKFPISRPNLTFSTLTVSNMSPEDSSIYLCSVRGAGMNTEAFFGQGTRLTVV.